A selection of T cell receptor beta chains follows, all from one sample in a study of shared clonotypes between healthy human individuals. Assay: immunoSEQ multiplex PCR; the TCRdb copy retains only in-frame clones and omits some. The sample lists about 2.4 million clones; over 85% were seen once. The sample comprised naive CD4+ T cells from PBMCs. The receptor set was obtained from a man aged 18-30 years in good health. Some clones in this sample may be carry-over from other donors' samples. Each CDR3 is given with its conserved first and last residue. Each record gives: V gene, D gene, J gene, clone size, CDR3 DNA, CDR3 protein. The D gene is left open where the match is weak. Rows may omit the clone size; those that give it use once, few, many or a size class.

TRBV9	TRBD1	TRBJ1-2	-	TGTGCCAGCAGCGGCGACAGGGGGCGAAATGGCTACACCTTC	CASSGDRGRNGYTF
TRBV6-5	-	TRBJ2-1	-	TGTGCCAGCAGTTACTGGGGGCGGGAGAGGGCTAATGAGCAGTTCTTC	CASSYWGRERANEQFF
TRBV18	-	TRBJ2-2	once	TGTGCCAGCTCACCAGGCAGTTCGACCGGGGAGCTGTTTTTT	CASSPGSSTGELFF
TRBV5-1	-	TRBJ1-2	-	TGCGCCAGCAGCTTGAGATCAGGGACCAACTATGGCTACACCTTC	CASSLRSGTNYGYTF
TRBV5-1	-	TRBJ2-7	-	TGCGCCAGCAGCTTGGTCGGCAGCCCAGGGGCCTACGAGCAGTACTTC	CASSLVGSPGAYEQYF
TRBV7-2	-	TRBJ1-5	-	TGTGCCAGCAGCTTGTGGAGGGTTGGGAATCAGCCCCAGCATTTT	CASSLWRVGNQPQHF
TRBV28	-	TRBJ2-1	-	TGTGCCAGCAGGACCCCCGGGACCCCCGAGTTCTTC	CASRTPGTPEFF
TRBV15	TRBD1	TRBJ2-7	-	TGTGCCACCAGCTCGGGACAGGGATATTCCTACGAGCAGTACTTC	CATSSGQGYSYEQYF
TRBV6-4	-	TRBJ1-2	-	TGTGCCAGCAGTGACAGGGCAGGATCTAACTATGGCTACACCTTC	CASSDRAGSNYGYTF
TRBV5-1	-	TRBJ2-3	-	TGCGCCAGCAGCTTGATCGTTACAGGTAGCACAGATACGCAGTATTTT	CASSLIVTGSTDTQYF
TRBV14	-	TRBJ1-2	-	TGTGCCAGCAGCCCCCGACCGAGGGGTCTCGAGGGCTACACCTTC	CASSPRPRGLEGYTF
TRBV6-1	-	TRBJ2-7	-	TGTGCCAGCAGCCCCAGCTCCTACGAGCAGTACTTC	CASSPSSYEQYF
TRBV5-4	TRBD1	TRBJ1-1	-	TGTGCCAGCAGCTCCCGCAGGGGGGGGAGCACTGAAGCTTTCTTT	CASSSRRGGSTEAFF
TRBV6-5	-	TRBJ2-3	-	TGTGCCAGCACCTCCCCTCGGGGTCCCACAGATACGCAGTATTTT	CASTSPRGPTDTQYF
TRBV20-1	-	TRBJ2-7	-	TGCAGTGCCGAATTAGACTACGAGCAGTACTTC	CSAELDYEQYF
TRBV15	TRBD2	TRBJ2-5	-	TGTGCCACGGGGACTAGCGGGCAAGAGACCCAGTACTTC	CATGTSGQETQYF
TRBV14	-	TRBJ1-2	-	TGTGCCAGCAGCCAAGGGTCAACGGGGTATGGCTACACCTTC	CASSQGSTGYGYTF
TRBV18	-	TRBJ1-5	-	TGTGCCAGCTTGAGGGACGCCGGGGAGGGCAATCAGCCCCAGCATTTT	CASLRDAGEGNQPQHF
TRBV7-2	TRBD2	TRBJ2-3	-	TGTGCCAGCAGCTTAGTTGGTACTAGCGGGAGCACAGATACGCAGTATTTT	CASSLVGTSGSTDTQYF
TRBV28	-	TRBJ1-2	-	TGTGCCAGCAGGACCCCCACAAACTATGGCTACACCTTC	CASRTPTNYGYTF
TRBV7-8	TRBD2	TRBJ2-7	-	TGTGCCAGCAGCTTACCCATCGGACTAGCGGGCACCTACGAGCAGTACTTC	CASSLPIGLAGTYEQYF
TRBV7-8	-	TRBJ2-3	-	TGTGCCAGCAGCCCTCGACAGACTAGCACAGATACGCAGTATTTT	CASSPRQTSTDTQYF
TRBV4-3	TRBD1	TRBJ2-1	-	TGCGCCAGCAGCCGTTCCGGGACAGTAAATGAGCAGTTCTTC	CASSRSGTVNEQFF
TRBV5-5	-	TRBJ1-1	-	TGTGCCAGCAGCCCACAGGAGGGCAGGGCCACTGAAGCTTTCTTT	CASSPQEGRATEAFF
TRBV15	TRBD1	TRBJ2-2	-	TGTGCCACCAGCAGTCGAAGGAGGACAGGGGGCCCCGGGGAGCTGTTTTTT	CATSSRRRTGGPGELFF
TRBV28	TRBD1	TRBJ1-1	-	TGTGCCAGCAGTTGGGGCGGGACAGGGGGCACTGAAGCTTTCTTT	CASSWGGTGGTEAFF
TRBV28	-	TRBJ1-1	-	TGTGCCAGCAGTAAAGCAGGCAGTAGCACTGAAGCTTTCTTT	CASSKAGSSTEAFF
TRBV2	-	TRBJ2-5	-	TGTGCCAGCAGTGGTTCCGGGGGCGGGAAGACCCAGTACTTC	CASSGSGGGKTQYF
TRBV5-4	-	TRBJ2-3	-	TGTGCCAGCAGCTTAGCGCCTAGCACAGATACGCAGTATTTT	CASSLAPSTDTQYF
TRBV6-5	-	TRBJ2-6	-	TGTGCCAGCAGTTACTACAGCCCCTCTGGGGCCAACGTCCTGACTTTC	CASSYYSPSGANVLTF
TRBV7-6	TRBD2	TRBJ2-7	-	TGTGCCAGCAGCCGGTCGGGCGGGAGGGAATACGAGCAGTACTTC	CASSRSGGREYEQYF
TRBV29-1	-	TRBJ2-7	-	TGCAGCGTTGGGTCGACAAAATACGAGCAGTACTTC	CSVGSTKYEQYF
TRBV11-2	-	TRBJ1-1	-	TGTGCCAGCAGCTCCAGGGATGGCGCCACTGAAGCTTTCTTT	CASSSRDGATEAFF
TRBV5-8	-	TRBJ2-2	-	TGTGCCAGCAGCTTGGACAGGTCGGCCGGGGAGCTGTTTTTT	CASSLDRSAGELFF
TRBV25-1	-	TRBJ2-1	-	TGTGCCAGCAGGGGCTCCTACAATGAGCAGTTCTTC	CASRGSYNEQFF
TRBV6-5	TRBD1	TRBJ2-7	few	TGTGCCAGCAGTTACTCTCAGAGGGGGACAGGGGTGCAGTACTTC	CASSYSQRGTGVQYF
TRBV28	-	TRBJ2-7	-	TGTGCCAGCAGTTGGGTGAGGGGGAGCTACGAGCAGTACTTC	CASSWVRGSYEQYF
TRBV9	-	TRBJ1-1	-	TGTGCCAGCAGCGTCATTTCAGGGAACACTGAAGCTTTCTTT	CASSVISGNTEAFF
TRBV30	TRBD1	TRBJ1-2	-	TGTGCCTGGAGTGTAGGACAGGCTAACTATGGCTACACCTTC	CAWSVGQANYGYTF
TRBV20-1	-	TRBJ1-1	-	TGCAGTGCTATGGTTGACACTGAAGCTTTCTTT	CSAMVDTEAFF
TRBV9	-	TRBJ2-3	-	TGTGCCAGCAGCGTTGGGGGATCTTCGGCAGATACGCAGTATTTT	CASSVGGSSADTQYF
TRBV9	-	TRBJ2-2	-	TGTGCCAGCAGCCGTGCGGGGAACACCGGGGAGCTGTTTTTT	CASSRAGNTGELFF
TRBV30	-	TRBJ1-2	few	TGTGCCTGGCGCATCGACAGGAGCTATGGCTACACCTTC	CAWRIDRSYGYTF
TRBV6-5	-	TRBJ1-4	-	TGTGCCAGCAGAACAACAGGGCCGAATGAAAAACTGTTTTTT	CASRTTGPNEKLFF
TRBV6-4	-	TRBJ2-7	-	TGTGCCAGCAGTGACTCACACTTTACCTACGAGCAGTACTTC	CASSDSHFTYEQYF
TRBV7-2	TRBD1	TRBJ2-7	-	TGTGCCAGCAGCAGCTACAGGGGTCAAGAGCAGTACTTC	CASSSYRGQEQYF
TRBV2	-	TRBJ2-3	once	TGTGCCAGCAGTGAAGAGTGGGTAAGGACAGATACGCAGTATTTT	CASSEEWVRTDTQYF